This is a list of T cell receptor beta chains from one sample in a study of T cells after posttransplantation cyclophosphamide. Clones were sequenced by immunoSEQ multiplex PCR, and TCRdb holds only the in-frame ones, with some missing. The sample records some 52,000 clones, more than 70% being singletons. The material sequenced was PBMCs. These receptor sequences come from a young man with a blood cancer, CMV-positive, and with a related stem cell donor. Both conserved end residues are part of each CDR3. The order of the fields is CDR3 DNA, CDR3 protein, CDR3 length, J gene, V gene, D gene, clone size. The D gene is left open where the match is weak. Only some rows state a clone size, as once, few, many or a class for expanded clones.

cdr3_nt: TGTGCCAGCAGCTTAGGGTGGCTGGCTAGCGGTATTAAAAACAATGAGCAGTTCTTC; cdr3_aa: CASSLGWLASGIKNNEQFF; cdr3_length: 19; j_call: TRBJ2-1; v_call: TRBV11-3; d_call: TRBD2; clone_size: NA
cdr3_nt: TGTGCCAGCAGTGGGGACAGGGGGGCGACCTACGAGCAGTACTTC; cdr3_aa: CASSGDRGATYEQYF; cdr3_length: 15; j_call: TRBJ2-7; v_call: TRBV2; d_call: TRBD1; clone_size: NA
cdr3_nt: TGTGCCTGGACGGCTAGCGGGACCGGGGAGCTGTTTTTT; cdr3_aa: CAWTASGTGELFF; cdr3_length: 13; j_call: TRBJ2-2; v_call: TRBV30; d_call: TRBD2; clone_size: once
cdr3_nt: TGTGCCAGTAGGGGGGCAGGGACGATGAACACTGAAGCTTTCTTT; cdr3_aa: CASRGAGTMNTEAFF; cdr3_length: 15; j_call: TRBJ1-1; v_call: TRBV19; d_call: NA; clone_size: once
cdr3_nt: TGTGCCAGCAGTGAGGGACTAGCGAGGAATGAGCAGTTCTTC; cdr3_aa: CASSEGLARNEQFF; cdr3_length: 14; j_call: TRBJ2-1; v_call: TRBV6-1; d_call: TRBD2; clone_size: NA
cdr3_nt: TGTGCCAGCAGCTCCGGACTAGCGGGTATTACCGGGGAGCTGTTTTTT; cdr3_aa: CASSSGLAGITGELFF; cdr3_length: 16; j_call: TRBJ2-2; v_call: TRBV7-6; d_call: TRBD2; clone_size: NA
cdr3_nt: TGCGCCAGCAGCCAACTAGTAGGCACCGGGGAGCTGTTTTTT; cdr3_aa: CASSQLVGTGELFF; cdr3_length: 14; j_call: TRBJ2-2; v_call: TRBV4-3; d_call: NA; clone_size: once
cdr3_nt: TGCAGCGTTGAGCGGGAGGGCCGAGGGGACGAGCAGTACTTC; cdr3_aa: CSVEREGRGDEQYF; cdr3_length: 14; j_call: TRBJ2-7; v_call: TRBV29-1; d_call: TRBD2; clone_size: NA
cdr3_nt: TGTGCCTGGAAAGGACAGGACTCGAATGAGCAGTTCTTC; cdr3_aa: CAWKGQDSNEQFF; cdr3_length: 13; j_call: TRBJ2-1; v_call: TRBV30; d_call: TRBD1; clone_size: NA
cdr3_nt: TGCGCCAGCACGAAGCGGGAGGGGCCCACAGATACGCAGTATTTT; cdr3_aa: CASTKREGPTDTQYF; cdr3_length: 15; j_call: TRBJ2-3; v_call: TRBV5-1; d_call: TRBD2; clone_size: NA
cdr3_nt: TGTGCCAGCAGCCAAGATACGTCGGGGACAGCCTATAATTCACCCCTCCACTTT; cdr3_aa: CASSQDTSGTAYNSPLHF; cdr3_length: 18; j_call: TRBJ1-6; v_call: TRBV4-2; d_call: TRBD1; clone_size: NA
cdr3_nt: TGTGCCAGCAGCGGGCCGGGACAGGGGTTCACTGAAGCTTTCTTT; cdr3_aa: CASSGPGQGFTEAFF; cdr3_length: 15; j_call: TRBJ1-1; v_call: TRBV28; d_call: TRBD1; clone_size: NA
cdr3_nt: TGTGCCAGCAGCTTGCGCGGGTCCGGCTCCTACGAGCAGTACTTC; cdr3_aa: CASSLRGSGSYEQYF; cdr3_length: 15; j_call: TRBJ2-7; v_call: TRBV5-4; d_call: NA; clone_size: NA
cdr3_nt: TGCGCCAGCAGCCGAGGGGCGGGAGGGACCGACGAGCAGTACTTC; cdr3_aa: CASSRGAGGTDEQYF; cdr3_length: 15; j_call: TRBJ2-7; v_call: TRBV4-3; d_call: TRBD2; clone_size: few
cdr3_nt: TGCAGCGTGACTAGAGGCACCAGAGTTTCCTACGAGCAGTACTTC; cdr3_aa: CSVTRGTRVSYEQYF; cdr3_length: 15; j_call: TRBJ2-7; v_call: TRBV29-1; d_call: NA; clone_size: once
cdr3_nt: TGTGCCAGCAGCCCGGTGAGCCGCTCTGGGGCCAACGTCCTGACTTTC; cdr3_aa: CASSPVSRSGANVLTF; cdr3_length: 16; j_call: TRBJ2-6; v_call: TRBV5-6; d_call: NA; clone_size: NA
cdr3_nt: TGTGCCAGTTACCAGGCCAACGAGCAGTACTTC; cdr3_aa: CASYQANEQYF; cdr3_length: 11; j_call: TRBJ2-7; v_call: TRBV6-5; d_call: NA; clone_size: few
cdr3_nt: TGTGCCAGCAGCCTGCGGGGATCGAATGGACACCTGAACACTGAAGCTTTCTTT; cdr3_aa: CASSLRGSNGHLNTEAFF; cdr3_length: 18; j_call: TRBJ1-1; v_call: TRBV14; d_call: NA; clone_size: NA
cdr3_nt: TGTGCCAGCATGCGGGGTAGAAATCAGCCCCAGCATTTT; cdr3_aa: CASMRGRNQPQHF; cdr3_length: 13; j_call: TRBJ1-5; v_call: TRBV28; d_call: NA; clone_size: NA
cdr3_nt: TGTGCCAGCAGCCGGACAGATCGAGCCAAAAACATTCAGTACTTC; cdr3_aa: CASSRTDRAKNIQYF; cdr3_length: 15; j_call: TRBJ2-4; v_call: TRBV11-1; d_call: NA; clone_size: NA
cdr3_nt: TGTGCCAGCAGCGTAGAATTGGCGGCGGGGGTCGATGAGCAGTTCTTC; cdr3_aa: CASSVELAAGVDEQFF; cdr3_length: 16; j_call: TRBJ2-1; v_call: TRBV9; d_call: TRBD2; clone_size: NA
cdr3_nt: TGTGCCAGCACTGAGGGACAGGCCAGGGGCTATGGCTACACCTTC; cdr3_aa: CASTEGQARGYGYTF; cdr3_length: 15; j_call: TRBJ1-2; v_call: TRBV28; d_call: TRBD1; clone_size: NA
cdr3_nt: TGTGCCAGCTCACCCCCCCAGGCGGGGGCCCGGACTGAAGCTTTCTTT; cdr3_aa: CASSPPQAGARTEAFF; cdr3_length: 16; j_call: TRBJ1-1; v_call: TRBV18; d_call: NA; clone_size: NA
cdr3_nt: TGCGCCAGCAGCCAAAGAGCCAGGGCCACTGAAGCTTTCTTT; cdr3_aa: CASSQRARATEAFF; cdr3_length: 14; j_call: TRBJ1-1; v_call: TRBV4-3; d_call: NA; clone_size: once
cdr3_nt: TGTGCCAGCAGCTTAGAATTTCTTACAGTTCCTAACTATGGCTACACCTTC; cdr3_aa: CASSLEFLTVPNYGYTF; cdr3_length: 17; j_call: TRBJ1-2; v_call: TRBV7-2; d_call: NA; clone_size: NA
cdr3_nt: TGTGCCAGTAGTACCGAACTAGCGGGAGTGGGCACAGATACGCAGTATTTT; cdr3_aa: CASSTELAGVGTDTQYF; cdr3_length: 17; j_call: TRBJ2-3; v_call: TRBV19; d_call: TRBD2; clone_size: NA
cdr3_nt: TGTGCCAGCAGCTTAAGAGGGACTAGCGGGAGTTATTCAGATACGCAGTATTTT; cdr3_aa: CASSLRGTSGSYSDTQYF; cdr3_length: 18; j_call: TRBJ2-3; v_call: TRBV7-3; d_call: TRBD2; clone_size: NA
cdr3_nt: TGTGCCAGCAGCTTCGACAGAGGAGCAGATACGCAGTATTTT; cdr3_aa: CASSFDRGADTQYF; cdr3_length: 14; j_call: TRBJ2-3; v_call: TRBV5-4; d_call: NA; clone_size: NA
cdr3_nt: TGTGCCATCAGTGAGTCCGACAGGGGGTACGAGCAGTACTTC; cdr3_aa: CAISESDRGYEQYF; cdr3_length: 14; j_call: TRBJ2-7; v_call: TRBV10-3; d_call: TRBD1; clone_size: NA
cdr3_nt: TGCAGCGGGGGACAGGAAGAGACCCAGTACTTC; cdr3_aa: CSGGQEETQYF; cdr3_length: 11; j_call: TRBJ2-5; v_call: TRBV29-1; d_call: TRBD1; clone_size: NA
cdr3_nt: TGTGCCAGCAGTCTGACACCTAGCAATCAGCCCCAGCATTTT; cdr3_aa: CASSLTPSNQPQHF; cdr3_length: 14; j_call: TRBJ1-5; v_call: TRBV28; d_call: NA; clone_size: NA
cdr3_nt: TGTGCCAGCAGAAATAACGGACAGTTTGGCTATGGCTACACCTTC; cdr3_aa: CASRNNGQFGYGYTF; cdr3_length: 15; j_call: TRBJ1-2; v_call: TRBV19; d_call: NA; clone_size: NA
cdr3_nt: TGTGCCAGCTTAGACAGGGGCACCGGGGAGCTGTTTTTT; cdr3_aa: CASLDRGTGELFF; cdr3_length: 13; j_call: TRBJ2-2; v_call: TRBV2; d_call: TRBD1; clone_size: NA
cdr3_nt: TGCGCCAGCAGCTTGCACACGACTAACGAGCAGTACTTC; cdr3_aa: CASSLHTTNEQYF; cdr3_length: 13; j_call: TRBJ2-7; v_call: TRBV5-1; d_call: NA; clone_size: NA
cdr3_nt: TGTGCCAGCAGTTATGACAGGGCTGCTAATGAAAAACTGTTTTTT; cdr3_aa: CASSYDRAANEKLFF; cdr3_length: 15; j_call: TRBJ1-4; v_call: TRBV6-6; d_call: TRBD1; clone_size: NA
cdr3_nt: TGTGCCGGTTGGAGGCAGGGACACTGGGAGCAGTACTTC; cdr3_aa: CAGWRQGHWEQYF; cdr3_length: 13; j_call: TRBJ2-7; v_call: TRBV30; d_call: NA; clone_size: NA
cdr3_nt: TGTGCCAGCAGCTTTTCGGGAACAGGGGGACCTGATTCCTACGAGCAGTACTTC; cdr3_aa: CASSFSGTGGPDSYEQYF; cdr3_length: 18; j_call: TRBJ2-7; v_call: TRBV11-3; d_call: TRBD1; clone_size: once
cdr3_nt: TGTGCCAGCAGTCAGCGGAACTCCTACGAGCAGTACTTC; cdr3_aa: CASSQRNSYEQYF; cdr3_length: 13; j_call: TRBJ2-7; v_call: TRBV27; d_call: NA; clone_size: NA
cdr3_nt: TGTGCCAGCAGCCGGGGGGGGGCCAGCTCCTACGAGCAGTACTTC; cdr3_aa: CASSRGGASSYEQYF; cdr3_length: 15; j_call: TRBJ2-7; v_call: TRBV4-2; d_call: NA; clone_size: NA
cdr3_nt: TGTGCCAGTCAGCGGGGACGAGCCGGGGAGCTGTTTTTT; cdr3_aa: CASQRGRAGELFF; cdr3_length: 13; j_call: TRBJ2-2; v_call: TRBV19; d_call: TRBD2; clone_size: NA
cdr3_nt: TGTGCCAGCAAGGGTGCGGGGGACACTGAAGCTTTCTTT; cdr3_aa: CASKGAGDTEAFF; cdr3_length: 13; j_call: TRBJ1-1; v_call: TRBV27; d_call: NA; clone_size: NA
cdr3_nt: TGTGCCAGCCGACAGGGTTTCTTCGGGAGCACTGAAGCTTTCTTT; cdr3_aa: CASRQGFFGSTEAFF; cdr3_length: 15; j_call: TRBJ1-1; v_call: TRBV6-5; d_call: TRBD1; clone_size: NA
cdr3_nt: TGTGCCAGCAGGGGGACAGTTGTCTTCTACGAGCAGTACTTC; cdr3_aa: CASRGTVVFYEQYF; cdr3_length: 14; j_call: TRBJ2-7; v_call: TRBV28; d_call: TRBD1; clone_size: NA
cdr3_nt: TGTGCCTGGAGTGCATCCCGGGCAGACTATAGCAATCAGCCCCAGCATTTT; cdr3_aa: CAWSASRADYSNQPQHF; cdr3_length: 17; j_call: TRBJ1-5; v_call: TRBV30; d_call: NA; clone_size: NA
cdr3_nt: TGTGCCAGCAGTGGGCAGGGGGAAAGCAATCAGCCCCAGCATTTT; cdr3_aa: CASSGQGESNQPQHF; cdr3_length: 15; j_call: TRBJ1-5; v_call: TRBV2; d_call: TRBD1; clone_size: NA
cdr3_nt: TGTGCCAGCCGGACAGGGGGCACAGATACGCAGTATTTT; cdr3_aa: CASRTGGTDTQYF; cdr3_length: 13; j_call: TRBJ2-3; v_call: TRBV2; d_call: TRBD1; clone_size: NA
cdr3_nt: TGCGCCAGCAGCTCTGACAGGGTAGGAAGCGAGCAGTACTTC; cdr3_aa: CASSSDRVGSEQYF; cdr3_length: 14; j_call: TRBJ2-7; v_call: TRBV5-1; d_call: TRBD1; clone_size: NA
cdr3_nt: TGTGCCAGCAGCGCAAGCGGGAGGCGGGCAGATACGCAGTATTTT; cdr3_aa: CASSASGRRADTQYF; cdr3_length: 15; j_call: TRBJ2-3; v_call: TRBV7-3; d_call: TRBD2; clone_size: NA
cdr3_nt: TGTGCCAGTAGTTCTAATGCCTATGGCTACACCTTC; cdr3_aa: CASSSNAYGYTF; cdr3_length: 12; j_call: TRBJ1-2; v_call: TRBV19; d_call: NA; clone_size: NA
cdr3_nt: TGTGCCAGCAGCTTGGATGCCAGAAACTATGGCTACACCTTC; cdr3_aa: CASSLDARNYGYTF; cdr3_length: 14; j_call: TRBJ1-2; v_call: TRBV5-4; d_call: NA; clone_size: NA
cdr3_nt: TGTGCCAGCAGCCGAACAGGGGTTGGTCAGCCCCAGCATTTT; cdr3_aa: CASSRTGVGQPQHF; cdr3_length: 14; j_call: TRBJ1-5; v_call: TRBV6-5; d_call: TRBD1; clone_size: NA
cdr3_nt: TGCAGCGTTGGGGCCGGGACAGGGGGCACTGAAGCTTTCTTT; cdr3_aa: CSVGAGTGGTEAFF; cdr3_length: 14; j_call: TRBJ1-1; v_call: TRBV29-1; d_call: TRBD1; clone_size: NA
cdr3_nt: TGTGCCAGCAGTGAAGGGACTAGCCGGCCCTACAATGAGCAGTTCTTC; cdr3_aa: CASSEGTSRPYNEQFF; cdr3_length: 16; j_call: TRBJ2-1; v_call: TRBV6-1; d_call: TRBD2; clone_size: few
cdr3_nt: TGTGCCACCAGAGGGACAAGTCGACTAGCGGAATACAATGAGCAGTTCTTC; cdr3_aa: CATRGTSRLAEYNEQFF; cdr3_length: 17; j_call: TRBJ2-1; v_call: TRBV15; d_call: TRBD2; clone_size: NA